Shown below are 27 T cell receptor beta chains from a single sample sequenced in a study of human T cells and chemical hapten exposure. Via MiXCR, TCRdb re-called the RACE reads, giving one row per CDR3 protein. The table records about 380,000 distinct CDR3 sequences, around 5.5% of them present only once. The time point denotes: pre-sensitization, week 0. Treatment of the sample: therapeutic diphenylcyclopropenone sensitization with weekly scalp DPC. The source material was whole blood, sampled in connection with sensitization to the hapten diphenylcyclopropenone (DPC). These receptors all come from a woman in her forties or fifties with alopecia areata. Some clones in this sample may be carry-over from other donors' samples.

This sequence joins TRBV20-1 and TRBJ2-4; no clear D gene. Germline CDR1 DFQATT, CDR2 SNEGSKA (reference sequence). V gave up 5 bases and J gave up 5 bases, with 16 bases separating them. This CDR3 contains 14 residues. The CDR3, as DNA: TGCAGTGCTGGGTCGGACGGACCAGAAAACATTCAGTACTTC. This sequence encodes CSAGSDGPENIQYF.

This clonotype was found many times. The chain employs TRBV27 and TRBJ2-7; D is uncertain. The CDR3 is 13 residues long. The germline V and J ends were trimmed by 0 bases and 4 bases, with 7 bases remaining between them. Germline V gives CDR1 MNHEY, CDR2 SMNVEV (reference sequence). The CDR3 protein is CASSLSRVYEQYF. The CDR3 DNA sequence: TGTGCCAGCAGTTTATCTAGGGTTTACGAGCAGTACTTC.

This clonotype was recorded a few times. Here the CDR3 DNA reads TGCAGCGTGGAGAAAGTAGCGGGAGCTTCAGCCGGGGAGCTGTTTTTT. Its protein product is CSVEKVAGASAGELFF. The chain links TRBV29-1 to TRBJ2-2; TRBD2 aligns across 9 bases. The CDR3 is made up of 16 amino acids. Looked up from germline, CDR1 is SQVTM and CDR2 is ANQGSEA. The J segment lost 6 bases and the V segment lost 6 bases, leaving 14 bases of the junction unmatched.

The chain carries TRBV5-4 and TRBJ2-2, with 9 bases aligning to TRBD2. J gave up 7 bases and V 1 base, and 8 bases lay outside the gene matches. Germline V lookup: CDR1 SGHNT, CDR2 YYREEE (reference sequence). The CDR3 has 16 residues. The CDR3 DNA follows: TGTGCCAGCAGCTTGCTGTCTAGCGGGAACCACGGGGAGCTGTTTTTT. Translated, it gives CASSLLSSGNHGELFF.

This clonotype was observed a few times. This chain uses TRBV13 with TRBJ2-1; weak D call: TRBD2 (7 bases). Looked up from germline, CDR1 is PRHDT and CDR2 is FYEKMQ (reference sequence). The CDR3 totals 14 residues. Trimming took off 5 bases at V and 4 bases at J, with 12 bases between the two ends. CDR3 sequence (DNA): TGTGCCAGCAGCCCAGGGGAGGGTTACAATGAGCAGTTCTTC. Its translation: CASSPGEGYNEQFF.

This clonotype appeared many times. V usage is TRBV4-2 and J usage is TRBJ1-4; 11 nucleotides agree with TRBD1. V lost 4 bases and J lost 8; bases outside the gene matches: 3. The CDR3 sequence is 14 residues long. The germline V gene encodes CDR1 LGHNA and CDR2 YNFKEQ. The CDR3 loop is CASSRDRGKEKLFF. CDR3 bases: TGTGCCAGCAGCCGGGACAGGGGGAAAGAAAAACTGTTTTTT.

This clonotype came up many times. CDR3 sequence (DNA): TGTGCCAGCAGCCAAGATGGGATTCTGCGGTCTGGAAACACCATATATTTT. Translation gives CASSQDGILRSGNTIYF. This chain uses TRBV4-2 with TRBJ1-3; D ambiguous. V shed 0 bases and J shed 1 base, with 13 bases lying between them. The CDR3 totals 17 residues. From germline, CDR1 is LGHNA and CDR2 YNFKEQ.

This clonotype was observed a few times. V is TRBV2 and J is TRBJ1-2; possibly TRBD1 for D (5 bases). With 6 bases removed from V and 7 bases from J, the gap between germline ends came to 12 bases. The CDR3 totals 12 residues. The germline gives CDR1 SNHLY, CDR2 FYNNEI. CDR3 coding DNA: TGTGCCAGCAGGCTGGGAGGGGTTGGCTACACCTTC. As protein: CASRLGGVGYTF.

This chain links TRBV6-2 or TRBV6-3 with TRBJ2-1, with TRBD2 identical over 10 bases. Germline lookup yields CDR1 MNHEY and CDR2 SVGEGT. Trimming removed 3 bases from V and 7 bases from J; junction bases left unmatched: 6. This CDR3 is 15 amino acids long. The CDR3 is CASSYSSSGRNEQFF. CDR3 nucleotide sequence: TGTGCCAGCAGTTATTCCTCTAGCGGGAGAAATGAGCAGTTCTTC.

This clonotype was seen repeatedly, ten times or more. The chain uses TRBV28 and TRBJ2-7, with D tentatively TRBD1 (6 bases). The CDR3 runs 15 residues. The V gene's germline CDR1 is MDHEN and CDR2 SYDVKM. The germline V and J ends were trimmed by 10 bases and 1 base, with 20 bases remaining between them. This CDR3 is CATLPRGHGSYEQYF. DNA for the CDR3: TGTGCCACCCTGCCCCGGGGACATGGGTCCTACGAGCAGTACTTC.

The chain recombines TRBV20-1 with TRBJ1-2, with D perhaps TRBD1 (5 bases). This CDR3 contains 14 residues. V lost 3 bases to trimming and J lost 0 bases, with 11 bases between them. The germline V gene encodes CDR1 DFQATT and CDR2 SNEGSKA (reference sequence). CDR3 in amino acids: CSARAPDTNYGYTF. The CDR3 DNA reads as TGCAGTGCTAGGGCCCCGGACACTAACTATGGCTACACCTTC.

This clonotype was recorded a few times. This chain joins TRBV7-9 and TRBJ1-3; D is ambiguous. This CDR3 spans 13 amino acids. Germline V gene lookup returns CDR1 SEHNR and CDR2 FQNEAQ (reference sequence). Trimming took 6 bases from V and 0 from J, leaving 6 bases between them. This chain's CDR3 is CASSGSSGNTIYF. The CDR3 DNA reads as TGTGCCAGCAGTGGGAGCTCTGGAAACACCATATATTTT.

The DNA for the CDR3 is TGTGCCAGCACTCCTTCTGGAGCGCTTTATGGCTACACCTTC. This translates into CASTPSGALYGYTF. The V call is TRBV2, the J call TRBJ1-2; no firm D call. Germline V gene lookup returns CDR1 SNHLY and CDR2 FYNNEI. The length of the CDR3 is 14 residues. V was shortened by 7 bases and J by 5 bases, with 17 bases between the two germline ends.

In its sample, this clonotype was seen a few times. The rearrangement uses TRBV2 and TRBJ2-7; 9 bases fit TRBD2. Trimming took 11 bases from V and 5 from J; bases not matched to a gene: 10. The CDR3 consists of 13 residues. The germline CDR1 and CDR2 sequences are SNHLY and FYNNEI. The CDR3 loop reads CARRVAGVHEQYF. CDR3 in DNA: TGTGCCCGGAGAGTAGCGGGAGTCCACGAGCAGTACTTC.

Many counts were recorded for this clonotype. This chain joins TRBV20-1 and TRBJ2-5; 10 nucleotides line up with TRBD2. The CDR3 is 15 amino acids. Germline V gives CDR1 DFQATT, CDR2 SNEGSKA (reference sequence). V dropped 1 base and J dropped 8; count of bases not matched to a gene: 10. CDR3 region: CSARVQRGGHLTQYF. The DNA for the CDR3 is TGCAGTGCTAGAGTTCAGCGGGGGGGCCATCTAACCCAGTACTTC.

This clonotype was observed at least ten times. The rearrangement uses TRBV7-6 and TRBJ2-1; 7 bases are shared with TRBD2. The germline V gene has CDR1 SGHVS and CDR2 FNYEAQ. V was pared by 1 base and J by 2 bases, with 8 bases of the junction left unmatched. The CDR3 runs 17 residues. The CDR3 DNA sequence: TGTGCCAGCAGCTTAGGGTCCAGCGGGGAAACCTACAATGAGCAGTTCTTC. It is translated as CASSLGSSGETYNEQFF.

In this sample, this clonotype turned up many times. CDR3 coding DNA: TGTGCCACGGCACAGGGGACAGATACGCAGTATTTT. This codes for CATAQGTDTQYF. The chain couples TRBV12-3 or TRBV12-4 to TRBJ2-3; 7 nucleotides align to TRBD1. The ends lost 10 bases at V and 3 bases at J; junction bases unmatched: 4. This CDR3 is built from 12 residues.

This clonotype was seen ten or more times. The chain joins TRBV27 to TRBJ2-1; TRBD2 matches at 14 bases. This CDR3 spans 19 amino acids. CDR1 is MNHEY and CDR2 is SMNVEV in the germline V gene (reference sequence). V trimming: 4 bases; J trimming: 2 bases; junction bases outside the gene matches: 10. CDR3 loop: CASSCRGTSGSCAYNEQFF. CDR3 DNA: TGTGCCAGCAGTTGTCGCGGGACTAGCGGGAGTTGCGCCTACAATGAGCAGTTCTTC.

This clonotype appeared many times. This chain links TRBV10-3 with TRBJ2-2; TRBD2 matches 13 bases. The CDR3 spans 17 residues. The V and J ends lost 6 bases and 5 bases, in that order; junction bases with no gene match: 9. Looked up from germline, CDR1 is ENHRY and CDR2 is SYGVKD. CDR3 region: CAISETSGGTYTGELFF. In DNA form, the CDR3 reads TGTGCCATCAGCGAGACTAGCGGGGGGACATATACCGGGGAGCTGTTTTTT.

This clonotype was detected ten times or more. The gene calls are TRBV6-6 and TRBJ2-5, with D possibly being TRBD2 (6 bases). CDR1 is MNHNY, CDR2 SVGAGI, per germline (reference sequence). With 9 bases removed from V and 3 bases from J, the gap between germline ends came to 11 bases. The CDR3 consists of 12 residues. CDR3: CASRRVEETQYF. The CDR3 DNA reads as TGTGCCAGTCGGAGGGTTGAAGAGACCCAGTACTTC.

V usage is TRBV20-1 and J usage is TRBJ2-2, with 8 bases that match TRBD2. V was pared by 5 bases and J by 5 bases, with 7 bases of the junction left unmatched. Germline V gene data show CDR1 as DFQATT and CDR2 as SNEGSKA (reference sequence). The CDR3 runs to 14 residues. CDR3 sequence (DNA): TGCAGTGCTTGGACCCGGGAGGGGACCGGGGAGCTGTTTTTT. Protein: CSAWTREGTGELFF.

This clonotype showed up many times. The chain joins TRBV2 to TRBJ2-1; D is ambiguous. Trimming cost V 6 bases and J 6 bases, with 9 bases left between them. This CDR3 has 12 residues. CDR1 is SNHLY, CDR2 FYNNEI, per germline. CDR3 loop: CASRLFSNEQFF. The CDR3, as DNA: TGTGCCAGCAGACTCTTCAGCAATGAGCAGTTCTTC. The whole variable domain, remainder taken from reference TRBV2 and TRBJ2-1, is EPEVTQTPSHQVTQMGQEVILRCVPISNHLYFYWYRQILGQKVEFLVSFYNNEISEKSEIFDDQFSVERPDGSNFTLKIRSTKLEDSAMYFCASRLFSNEQFFGPGTRLTVL.

V gene TRBV20-1 combines with J gene TRBJ2-3, with 7 bases fitting TRBD2. V lost 5 bases to trimming and J lost 4 bases; unmatched junction nucleotides: 9. This CDR3 comprises 14 residues. From germline, CDR1 is DFQATT and CDR2 SNEGSKA (reference sequence). The CDR3 DNA follows: TGCAGTGCTCCTACGGGCGGGGGACCAGATACGCAGTATTTT. Translated: CSAPTGGGPDTQYF.

In this sample, this clonotype turned up a few times. This rearrangement joins TRBV9 to TRBJ1-6; tentative D call: TRBD1 (6 bases). The V gene's germline CDR1 is SGDLS and CDR2 YYNGEE. Trimming took 9 bases from V and 6 from J, leaving 25 bases between them. This CDR3 region has 17 residues. CDR3 in DNA: TGTGCCAACATGTTTTTCTCTCGAGGGGGATGTAATTCACCCCTCCACTTT. Protein product: CANMFFSRGGCNSPLHF.

This clonotype was recorded at least ten times. The genes are TRBV9 and TRBJ2-7; D tentatively reads TRBD1 or TRBD2 (5 bases each). Germline V gene lookup returns CDR1 SGDLS and CDR2 YYNGEE. V lost 0 bases and J lost 6, with 16 bases in between. The CDR3 has 15 amino acids. This CDR3 reads CASSVGTIIGGEQYF. CDR3 DNA: TGTGCCAGCAGCGTAGGGACAATAATTGGGGGCGAGCAGTACTTC.

The rearrangement joins TRBV4-2 to TRBJ2-7, with 11 bases lining up with TRBD1. Germline V lookup: CDR1 LGHNA, CDR2 YNFKEQ. The CDR3 is 14 amino acids. The trim removed 4 bases at V and 5 bases at J, leaving 4 bases unmatched. The CDR3 DNA follows: TGTGCCAGCAGCCCGGGACAGGGGGATGACGAGCAGTACTTC. This sequence encodes CASSPGQGDDEQYF.

This clonotype was observed many times. The CDR3 DNA reads TGCAGTGCTAGAGATCCTAGCGGGAGTACCGGGGAGCTGTTTTTT. Its protein is CSARDPSGSTGELFF. The rearrangement joins TRBV20-1 to TRBJ2-2; 10 bases line up with TRBD2. The CDR3 has 15 amino acids. Germline V gene lookup returns CDR1 DFQATT and CDR2 SNEGSKA (reference sequence). The junction had 3 bases not matched to a gene; V was cut back by 0 bases and J by 5 bases.